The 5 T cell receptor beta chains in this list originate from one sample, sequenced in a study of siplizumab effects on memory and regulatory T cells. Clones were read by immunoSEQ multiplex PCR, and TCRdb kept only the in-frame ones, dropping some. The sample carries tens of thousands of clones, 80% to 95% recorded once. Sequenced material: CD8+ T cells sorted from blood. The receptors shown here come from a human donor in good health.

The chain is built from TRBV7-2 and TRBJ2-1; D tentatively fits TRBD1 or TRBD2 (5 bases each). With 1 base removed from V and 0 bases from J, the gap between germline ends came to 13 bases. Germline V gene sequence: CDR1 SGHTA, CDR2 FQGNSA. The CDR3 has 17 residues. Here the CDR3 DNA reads TGTGCCAGCAGCTTAGAATCTCCAGGGAGCTCCTACAATGAGCAGTTCTTC. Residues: CASSLESPGSSYNEQFF.

In DNA form, the CDR3 reads TGCAGTATTGCCCCGGCGGGGGAGCAGTTCTTC. Its protein product is CSIAPAGEQFF. The V call is TRBV20-1, the J call TRBJ2-1, with D tentatively TRBD2 (6 bases). The CDR3 runs 11 residues. CDR1 and CDR2 (germline): DFQATT, SNEGSKA (reference sequence). V was pared by 8 bases and J by 10 bases, with 15 bases between.

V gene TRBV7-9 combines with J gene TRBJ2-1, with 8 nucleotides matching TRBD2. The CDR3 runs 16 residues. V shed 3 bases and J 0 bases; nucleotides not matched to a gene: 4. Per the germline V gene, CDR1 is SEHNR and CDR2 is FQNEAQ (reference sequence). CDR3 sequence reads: CASSFSGLGSYNEQFF. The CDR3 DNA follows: TGTGCCAGCAGCTTTTCGGGACTAGGCTCCTACAATGAGCAGTTCTTC.

Here the CDR3 reads CASSGDRHLYNYGYTF. The DNA for the CDR3 is TGTGCCAGCAGTGGGGACAGGCACCTCTATAACTATGGCTACACCTTC. The chain recombines TRBV25-1 with TRBJ1-2, with 8 nucleotides matching TRBD1. The V segment lost 4 bases and the J segment 1 base; nucleotides outside the gene matches: 8. The CDR3 has 16 amino acids. Per germline, CDR1 MGHDK and CDR2 SYGVNS.

CDR3 protein: CASSIGSGPSYEQYF. The CDR3 bases are TGTGCCAGTAGTATAGGTAGCGGGCCCTCCTACGAGCAGTACTTC. The chain is built from TRBV19 and TRBJ2-7; 7 nucleotides agree with TRBD2. This CDR3 is 15 amino acids long. The V gene end was trimmed by 1 base and the J gene end by 0 bases; junction bases not matched to a gene: 3. Per the germline V gene, CDR1 is LNHDA and CDR2 is SQIVND (reference sequence).